This is a list of T cell receptor beta chains from one sample in a study of shared clonotypes between healthy human individuals. Using immunoSEQ multiplex PCR, the repertoire was profiled, and TCRdb retains in-frame clones only, with some absent. The data show hundreds of thousands of clones, with around 74% seen just once and about a tenth held by the top ten. Sequencing was performed on memory CD4+ T cells sorted from blood. All receptors come from a man aged 25 to 40 in good health. CDR3s include the opening cysteine and the closing phenylalanine or tryptophan. D genes are given only for firm matches. Clone size is stated in some rows and not others, as once, few, many or a class when expanded.

>TRBV2|once|TRBD1|TRBJ2-1
CASTPGQHYNEQFF
TGTGCCAGCACCCCGGGACAGCACTACAATGAGCAGTTCTTC
>TRBV5-5|-|-|TRBJ1-2
CASSLALYGYTF
TGTGCCAGCAGCTTGGCGCTATATGGCTACACCTTC
>TRBV9|-|-|TRBJ1-1
CASSAQGWTEAFF
TGTGCCAGCAGCGCTCAGGGGTGGACTGAAGCTTTCTTT
>TRBV5-1|-|TRBD2|TRBJ2-5
CASSLGRLAARETQYF
TGCGCCAGCAGCTTGGGTAGACTAGCGGCCCGGGAGACCCAGTACTTC
>TRBV21-1|-|-|TRBJ1-2
CASSKSRTGTSPF
TGTGCCAGCAGCAAGTCTAGGACAGGAACGTCGCCCTTC
>TRBV6-1|-|TRBD2|TRBJ2-5
CASTRGGQETQYF
TGTGCCAGCACCCGGGGGGGGCAGGAGACCCAGTACTTC
>TRBV19|-|TRBD2|TRBJ2-5
CASSAGTRRQETQYF
TGTGCCAGTAGTGCCGGGACTAGGAGGCAAGAGACCCAGTACTTC
>TRBV9|-|-|TRBJ1-1
CASSVVGERDNPRRAFF
TGTGCCAGCAGCGTAGTAGGAGAGCGGGATAACCCCCGCCGAGCTTTCTTT
>TRBV19|once|TRBD1|TRBJ1-2
CASSISGKGQTVYGYTF
TGTGCCAGTAGTATATCTGGGAAGGGACAGACCGTCTATGGCTACACCTTC
>TRBV2|-|-|TRBJ1-2
CASTPLARAYGYTF
TGTGCCAGCACCCCTCTGGCCAGAGCGTATGGCTACACCTTC
>TRBV19|-|-|TRBJ1-1
CASRVGHPNTEAFF
TGTGCCAGTAGGGTGGGACACCCGAACACTGAAGCTTTCTTT
>TRBV18|-|TRBD2|TRBJ2-2
CASSRTSGPGNTGELFF
TGTGCCAGCTCCCGGACTAGCGGCCCTGGAAACACCGGGGAGCTGTTTTTT
>TRBV2|many|TRBD2|TRBJ2-1
CASSWGLALYNEQFF
TGTGCCAGCAGTTGGGGACTAGCGCTCTACAATGAGCAGTTCTTC
>TRBV11-2|-|TRBD1|TRBJ1-2
CASSLAFRRGRLLNYGYTF
TGTGCCAGCAGCTTAGCCTTCCGGAGGGGGCGGCTCTTGAACTATGGCTACACCTTC
>TRBV29-1|-|-|TRBJ2-7
CSVERQGTYEQYF
TGCAGCGTTGAGAGGCAGGGAACCTACGAGCAGTACTTC
>TRBV7-8|-|-|TRBJ2-5
CASTSINQETQYF
TGTGCCAGCACATCTATTAACCAAGAGACCCAGTACTTC
>TRBV18|-|TRBD2|TRBJ2-1
CASSIGLAGNNEQFF
TGTGCCAGCTCAATAGGACTAGCGGGAAACAATGAGCAGTTCTTC
>TRBV19|once|TRBD2|TRBJ2-7
CASSSPGLAGATYEQYF
TGTGCCAGTAGTTCCCCAGGACTAGCGGGAGCAACCTACGAGCAGTACTTC
>TRBV18|-|-|TRBJ2-2
CASSPRGSGTGELFF
TGTGCCAGCTCACCACGAGGGTCTGGCACCGGGGAGCTGTTTTTT
>TRBV18|-|-|TRBJ1-4
CASSPRVLGPNEKLFF
TGTGCCAGCTCACCACGCGTTCTCGGGCCTAATGAAAAACTGTTTTTT
>TRBV7-8|-|-|TRBJ2-7
CASSLTHIYEQYF
TGTGCCAGCAGCTTAACGCACATCTACGAGCAGTACTTC
>TRBV18|-|TRBD2|TRBJ2-7
CASSSKTSGMSYEQYF
TGTGCCAGCTCATCCAAGACTAGCGGGATGTCCTACGAGCAGTACTTC
>TRBV14|-|TRBD2|TRBJ2-1
CASSQGSGTSGSSYNEQFF
TGTGCCAGCAGCCAAGGATCTGGGACTAGCGGAAGCTCCTACAATGAGCAGTTCTTC
>TRBV6-1|-|TRBD1|TRBJ2-5
CASSESHRGRRETQYF
TGTGCCAGCAGTGAATCCCACAGGGGGCGTCGGGAGACCCAGTACTTC
>TRBV18|many|TRBD1|TRBJ1-1
CASSDRQGGISTEAFF
TGTGCCAGCTCGGATCGACAGGGAGGTATTAGCACTGAAGCTTTCTTT
>TRBV6-6|once|-|TRBJ2-7
CASTDRFATYEQYF
TGTGCCAGCACGGATCGCTTTGCAACCTACGAGCAGTACTTC
>TRBV7-2|-|-|TRBJ2-2
CASTVYTTGELFF
TGTGCCAGCACCGTTTATACCACCGGGGAGCTGTTTTTT
>TRBV28|-|TRBD1|TRBJ1-5
CASSKITGGVNQPQHF
TGTGCCAGCAGTAAAATTACAGGGGGAGTCAATCAGCCCCAGCATTTT
>TRBV9|-|TRBD1|TRBJ2-7
CASSAGQGRYEQYF
TGTGCCAGCAGCGCTGGACAGGGACGCTACGAGCAGTACTTC
>TRBV5-4|-|-|TRBJ1-1
CASSLEVNTEAFF
TGTGCCAGCAGCTTGGAAGTGAACACTGAAGCTTTCTTT
>TRBV19|few|-|TRBJ2-7
CASSALTNLAGEQYF
TGTGCCAGTAGTGCTTTGACTAATCTGGCAGGGGAGCAGTACTTC
>TRBV29-1|-|-|TRBJ1-1
CSAGEWRTEAFF
TGCAGCGCTGGAGAGTGGAGAACTGAAGCTTTCTTT
>TRBV21-1|-|-|TRBJ1-5
CASSNPKGTGGLAQPQHF
TGTGCCAGCAGCAACCCGAAGGGGACAGGGGGGTTGGCTCAGCCCCAGCATTTT
>TRBV7-2|-|TRBD2|TRBJ2-1
CASSLVWAGTSVYEQFF
TGTGCCAGCAGCTTAGTGTGGGCCGGGACTAGTGTCTATGAGCAGTTCTTC
>TRBV7-2|-|-|TRBJ1-2
CASSLAIGVRGDGYTF
TGTGCCAGCAGCTTAGCCATAGGGGTCAGGGGAGACGGCTACACCTTC
>TRBV5-1|-|-|TRBJ1-2
CASSSGSWGFSYGYTF
TGCGCCAGCAGCTCCGGGAGTTGGGGGTTTAGCTATGGCTACACCTTC
>TRBV7-9|-|TRBD2|TRBJ2-1
CASSREANYNEQFF
TGTGCCAGCAGCCGGGAGGCCAATTACAATGAGCAGTTCTTC
>TRBV5-1|-|-|TRBJ1-1
CASSLAGSPNTEAFF
TGCGCCAGCAGCTTGGCGGGCAGCCCGAACACTGAAGCTTTCTTT
>TRBV28|-|-|TRBJ1-5
CASCSFTGIDQPQHF
TGTGCCAGCTGCTCCTTTACAGGGATCGATCAGCCCCAGCATTTT
>TRBV5-1|-|TRBD2|TRBJ2-5
CASSLHASGPETQYF
TGCGCCAGCAGCTTGCATGCTAGCGGACCAGAGACCCAGTACTTC
>TRBV7-9|-|-|TRBJ2-3
CASSQTGVGDTQYF
TGTGCCAGCAGCCAGACCGGGGTAGGAGATACGCAGTATTTT
>TRBV10-2|-|TRBD2|TRBJ2-3
CASSDLGLAGGPSTQYF
TGCGCCAGCAGTGATCTGGGACTAGCGGGAGGGCCTAGTACGCAGTATTTT
>TRBV10-1|-|TRBD1|TRBJ2-5
CASSGGTGPSQETQYF
TGCGCCAGCAGTGGCGGGACAGGACCAAGCCAAGAGACCCAGTACTTC
>TRBV7-3|many|TRBD2|TRBJ2-1
CASSLRLAGHNEQFF
TGTGCCAGCAGCTTAAGACTAGCGGGACACAATGAGCAGTTCTTC
>TRBV6-6|-|-|TRBJ1-1
CASSEQAEAFF
TGTGCCAGCAGTGAGCAAGCTGAAGCTTTCTTT
>TRBV5-1|-|TRBD1|TRBJ2-5
CASSTRGGWETQYF
TGCGCCAGCAGCACCCGAGGGGGCTGGGAGACCCAGTACTTC
>TRBV5-5|few|-|TRBJ1-5
CASSFRGTMGQPQHF
TGTGCCAGCAGCTTTCGTGGGACAATGGGGCAGCCCCAGCATTTT
>TRBV16|-|TRBD2|TRBJ2-3
CASSSLLAGEGTDTQYF
TGTGCCAGCAGCTCTCTACTAGCGGGAGAGGGCACAGATACGCAGTATTTT
>TRBV2|-|TRBD2|TRBJ2-1
CASSRREGGNEQFF
TGTGCCAGCAGTCGCCGGGAGGGAGGCAATGAGCAGTTCTTC
>TRBV11-2|-|-|TRBJ2-2
CASKASVNTGELFF
TGTGCCAGCAAGGCTAGCGTCAACACCGGGGAGCTGTTTTTT
>TRBV5-1|-|TRBD1|TRBJ2-1
CASSIFGTGTVNEQFF
TGCGCCAGCAGCATCTTCGGGACAGGGACTGTGAATGAGCAGTTCTTC